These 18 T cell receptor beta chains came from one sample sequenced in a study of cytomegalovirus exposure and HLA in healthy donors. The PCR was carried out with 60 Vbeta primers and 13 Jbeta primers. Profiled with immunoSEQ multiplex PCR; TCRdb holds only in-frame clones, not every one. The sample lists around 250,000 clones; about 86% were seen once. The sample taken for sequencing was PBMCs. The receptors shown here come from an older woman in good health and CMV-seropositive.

CDR3 region: CASSLGPSGSRYEQYF. The CDR3, as DNA: TGTGCCAGCAGCTTAGGGCCTAGCGGGAGTCGGTACGAGCAGTACTTC. The chain links TRBV11-2 to TRBJ2-7; TRBD2 matches at 10 bases. Trimming cost V 1 base and J 4 bases; bases outside gene matches: 7. The CDR3 is made up of 16 amino acids. Germline CDR1 reads SGHAT; CDR2 reads FQNNGV.

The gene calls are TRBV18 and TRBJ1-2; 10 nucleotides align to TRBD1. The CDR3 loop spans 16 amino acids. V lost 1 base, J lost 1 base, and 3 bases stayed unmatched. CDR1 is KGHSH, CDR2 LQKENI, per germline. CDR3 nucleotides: TGTGCCAGCTCACCACGACAGGGGGCTGATAACTATGGCTACACCTTC. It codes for CASSPRQGADNYGYTF.

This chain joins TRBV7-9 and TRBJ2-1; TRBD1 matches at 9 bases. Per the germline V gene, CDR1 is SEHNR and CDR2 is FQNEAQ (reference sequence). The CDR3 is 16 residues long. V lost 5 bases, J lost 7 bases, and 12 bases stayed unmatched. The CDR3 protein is CASSPTGQGRKNEQFF. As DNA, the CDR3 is TGTGCCAGCAGCCCTACCGGACAGGGGCGGAAGAATGAGCAGTTCTTC.

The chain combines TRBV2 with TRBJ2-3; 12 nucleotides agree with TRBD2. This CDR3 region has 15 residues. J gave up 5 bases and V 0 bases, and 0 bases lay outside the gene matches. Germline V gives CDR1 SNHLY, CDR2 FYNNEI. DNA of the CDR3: TGTGCCAGCAGTGAAGCGGGACTAGCGGGAGATACGCAGTATTTT. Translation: CASSEAGLAGDTQYF.

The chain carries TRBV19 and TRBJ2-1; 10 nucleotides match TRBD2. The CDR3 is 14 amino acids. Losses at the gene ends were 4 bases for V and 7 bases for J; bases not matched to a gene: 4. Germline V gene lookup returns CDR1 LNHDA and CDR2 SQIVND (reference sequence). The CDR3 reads CASSTSGSRNEQFF. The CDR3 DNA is TGTGCCAGTAGTACTAGCGGGAGTAGGAATGAGCAGTTCTTC.

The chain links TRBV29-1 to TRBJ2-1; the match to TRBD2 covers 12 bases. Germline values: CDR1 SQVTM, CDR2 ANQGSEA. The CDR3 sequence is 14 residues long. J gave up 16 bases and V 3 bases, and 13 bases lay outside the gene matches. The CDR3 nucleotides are TGCAGCGTTGATATGGGGCTAGCGGGAGGGCCCGTCTTCTTC. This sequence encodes CSVDMGLAGGPVFF.

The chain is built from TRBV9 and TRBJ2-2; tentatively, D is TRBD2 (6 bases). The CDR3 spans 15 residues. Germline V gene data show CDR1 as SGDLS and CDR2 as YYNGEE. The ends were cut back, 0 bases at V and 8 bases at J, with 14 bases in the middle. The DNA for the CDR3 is TGTGCCAGCAGCGTAGGAGGTGCGGGGCGAGGGGAGCTGTTTTTT. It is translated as CASSVGGAGRGELFF.

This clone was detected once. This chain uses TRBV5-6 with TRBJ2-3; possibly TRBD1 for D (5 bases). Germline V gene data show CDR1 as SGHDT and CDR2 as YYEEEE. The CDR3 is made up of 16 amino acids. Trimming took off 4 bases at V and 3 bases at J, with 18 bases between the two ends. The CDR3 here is CASSTRPGLKTDTQYF. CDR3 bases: TGTGCCAGCAGCACGAGGCCAGGGCTTAAGACAGATACGCAGTATTTT.

CDR3 in amino acids: CASSRVGNEQFF. The CDR3 DNA reads as TGTGCCAGCTCACGAGTTGGTAATGAGCAGTTCTTC. The chain recombines TRBV18 with TRBJ2-1; no firm D call. Trimming shortened V by 4 bases and J by 7 bases, and 8 bases separated the two germline ends. The CDR3 loop spans 12 amino acids. Looked up from germline, CDR1 is KGHSH and CDR2 is LQKENI.

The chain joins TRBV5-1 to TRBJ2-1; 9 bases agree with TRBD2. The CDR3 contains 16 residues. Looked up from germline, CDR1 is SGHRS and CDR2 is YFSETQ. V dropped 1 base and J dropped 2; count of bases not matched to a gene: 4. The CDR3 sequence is CASSLHASGTYNEQFF. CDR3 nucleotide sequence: TGCGCCAGCAGCTTGCATGCTAGCGGGACCTACAATGAGCAGTTCTTC.

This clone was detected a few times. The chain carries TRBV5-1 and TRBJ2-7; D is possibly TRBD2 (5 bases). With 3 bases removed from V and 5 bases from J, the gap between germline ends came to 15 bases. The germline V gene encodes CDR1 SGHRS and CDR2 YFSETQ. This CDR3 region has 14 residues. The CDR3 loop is CASSSLGGLDEQYF. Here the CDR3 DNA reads TGCGCCAGCAGCTCCCTAGGAGGCTTGGACGAGCAGTACTTC.

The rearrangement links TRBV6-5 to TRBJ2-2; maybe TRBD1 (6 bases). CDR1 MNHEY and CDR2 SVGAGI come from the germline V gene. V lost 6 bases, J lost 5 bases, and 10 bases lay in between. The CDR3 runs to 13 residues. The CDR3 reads CASSFGQTGELFF. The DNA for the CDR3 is TGTGCCAGCAGCTTCGGACAGACCGGGGAGCTGTTTTTT.

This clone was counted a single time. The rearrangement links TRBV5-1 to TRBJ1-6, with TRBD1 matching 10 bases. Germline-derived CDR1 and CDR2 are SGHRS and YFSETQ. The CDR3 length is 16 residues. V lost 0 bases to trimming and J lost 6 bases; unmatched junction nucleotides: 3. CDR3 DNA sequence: TGCGCCAGCAGCTTGGTTGGGGACAGGGGTAATTCACCCCTCCACTTT. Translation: CASSLVGDRGNSPLHF. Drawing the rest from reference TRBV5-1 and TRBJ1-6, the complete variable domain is KAGVTQTPRYLIKTRGQQVTLSCSPISGHRSVSWYQQTPGQGLQFLFEYFSETQRNKGNFPGRFSGRQFSNSRSEMNVSTLELGDSALYLCASSLVGDRGNSPLHFGNGTRLTVT.

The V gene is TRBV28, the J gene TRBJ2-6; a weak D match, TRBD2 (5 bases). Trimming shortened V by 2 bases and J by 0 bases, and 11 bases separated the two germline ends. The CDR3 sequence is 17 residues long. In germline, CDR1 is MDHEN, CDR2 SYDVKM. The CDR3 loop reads CASSLELVGSGANVLTF. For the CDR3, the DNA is TGTGCCAGCAGTTTAGAACTAGTCGGCTCTGGGGCCAACGTCCTGACTTTC. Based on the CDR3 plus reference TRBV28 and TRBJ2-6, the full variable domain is DVKVTQSSRYLVKRTGEKVFLECVQDMDHENMFWYRQDPGLGLRLIYFSYDVKMKEKGDIPEGYSVSREKKERFSLILESASTNQTSMYLCASSLELVGSGANVLTFGAGSRLTVL.

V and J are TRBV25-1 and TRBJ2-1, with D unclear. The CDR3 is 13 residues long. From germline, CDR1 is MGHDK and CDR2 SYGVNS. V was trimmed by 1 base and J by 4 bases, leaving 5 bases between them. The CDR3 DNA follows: TGTGCCAGCAGTGAATCGGAGTACAATGAGCAGTTCTTC. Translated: CASSESEYNEQFF.

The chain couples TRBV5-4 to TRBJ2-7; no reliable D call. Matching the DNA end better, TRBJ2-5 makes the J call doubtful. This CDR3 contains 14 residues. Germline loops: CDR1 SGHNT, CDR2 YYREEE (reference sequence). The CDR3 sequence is CASSLAAALETQYF. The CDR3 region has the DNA TGTGCCAGCAGCTTGGCGGCGGCATTGGAGACCCAGTACTTC.

The CDR3 nucleotides are TGCAGCGCAAGCCTTTACCAGGGGGCAGGAGGCTACACCTTC. It codes for CSASLYQGAGGYTF. This rearrangement joins TRBV29-1 to TRBJ1-2; TRBD1 matches 8 bases. V lost 7 bases to trimming and J lost 8 bases; unmatched junction nucleotides: 15. This CDR3 spans 14 amino acids. Per the germline V gene, CDR1 is SQVTM and CDR2 is ANQGSEA.

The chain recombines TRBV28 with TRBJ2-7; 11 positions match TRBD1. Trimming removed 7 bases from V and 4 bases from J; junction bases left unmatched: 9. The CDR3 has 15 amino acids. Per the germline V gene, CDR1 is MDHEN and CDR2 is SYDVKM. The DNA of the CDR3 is TGTGCCAGCAATACCCGGACAGGGGGCGCGTACGAGCAGTACTTC. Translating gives CASNTRTGGAYEQYF.